The 16 T cell receptor beta chains below come from one sample, sequenced in a study of T cell responses to AZD1222 COVID-19 vaccine. Profiling relied on immunoSEQ multiplex PCR, and the TCRdb table lists in-frame clones only, not all of them. The repertoire includes more than 85,000 clones, less than 90% of them detected once, and approximately 15% sits in the top ten. The material was peripheral blood, obtained on day 0 of AZD1222 vaccination. These receptors were collected from an adult in good health.

The chain carries TRBV2 and TRBJ2-7; 9 nucleotides match TRBD2. This CDR3 is 11 amino acids long. The junction had 4 bases not matched to a gene; V was cut back by 6 bases and J by 10 bases. Germline V gene sequence: CDR1 SNHLY, CDR2 FYNNEI. CDR3 nucleotide sequence: TGTGCCAGCAGGGAGGGACTAGCCCAGTACTTC. Its protein product is CASREGLAQYF. Supplemented by reference TRBV2 and TRBJ2-7, the full variable domain reads EPEVTQTPSHQVTQMGQEVILRCVPISNHLYFYWYRQILGQKVEFLVSFYNNEISEKSEIFDDQFSVERPDGSNFTLKIRSTKLEDSAMYFCASREGLAQYFGPGTRLTVT.

This clone showed up just a few times. The genes are TRBV7-9 and TRBJ2-7; possible D gene TRBD1, 7 bases. V was pared by 6 bases and J by 4 bases, with 13 bases between. The V gene's germline CDR1 is SEHNR and CDR2 FQNEAQ (reference sequence). CDR3 size: 13 residues. The CDR3 here is CASRPEGAYEQYF. The CDR3 nucleotides read TGTGCCAGCAGGCCGGAGGGGGCATACGAGCAGTACTTC.

The rearrangement links TRBV29-1 to TRBJ1-1, with no clear D. Trimming removed 7 bases at V and 4 bases at J, with 13 bases between. This CDR3 has 12 residues. Germline V lookup: CDR1 SQVTM, CDR2 ANQGSEA. CDR3 coding DNA: TGCAGCGCCCTATACAGCATCACTGAAGCTTTCTTT. Translating gives CSALYSITEAFF.

This clone was detected only once. The gene calls are TRBV5-1 and TRBJ1-3; unclear D gene. Trimming left V 0 bases short and J 2 bases short, with 18 bases between. CDR3 length: 18 residues. Looked up from germline, CDR1 is SGHRS and CDR2 is YFSETQ. CDR3 sequence reads: CASSLVSGRTSPGNTIYF. The CDR3 DNA sequence: TGCGCCAGCAGCTTGGTCTCGGGCAGGACCTCTCCTGGAAACACCATATATTTT.

The DNA for the CDR3 is TGTGCCAGCAGTACCAGGGCTACCTATGGCTACACCTTC. Its translation: CASSTRATYGYTF. The gene calls are TRBV27 and TRBJ1-2, with D possibly being TRBD1 (5 bases). Between the trimmed V and J ends, which lost 5 bases and 4 bases, there was a span of 11 bases. The CDR3 consists of 13 residues. The germline V gene has CDR1 MNHEY and CDR2 SMNVEV (reference sequence).

DNA of the CDR3: TGTGCCAGCTACTATGGAAACACCATATATTTT. It yields the protein CASYYGNTIYF. The chain joins TRBV6-5 to TRBJ1-3; D unclear. This CDR3 spans 11 amino acids. V was cut by 8 bases and J by 3 bases, with 5 bases left in between. Germline lookup yields CDR1 MNHEY and CDR2 SVGAGI.

The chain links TRBV6-5 to TRBJ2-2; D is possibly TRBD1 (6 bases). Trimming took off 5 bases at V and 6 bases at J, with 16 bases between the two ends. CDR1 and CDR2 from the germline V gene are MNHEY and SVGAGI. CDR3 length equals 15 residues. CDR3 loop: CASSKQGGVSGELFF. In DNA, the CDR3 is TGTGCCAGCAGTAAACAAGGGGGTGTCTCCGGGGAGCTGTTTTTT.

The rearrangement uses TRBV27 and TRBJ2-7; 7 bases are a match to TRBD2. Germline CDR1 MNHEY, CDR2 SMNVEV (reference sequence). The CDR3 spans 15 residues. V lost 2 bases, J lost 2 bases, and 6 bases stayed unmatched. The CDR3 DNA is TGTGCCAGCAGTTTAGAAAGTGCGGGAGCCTACGAGCAGTACTTC. This translates into CASSLESAGAYEQYF.

Note on this clone: At one end, the junction sequence differs from germline, possibly due to a read error. The chain has TRBV3-1 (or the pseudogene TRBV3-2) and TRBJ1-6, with D maybe TRBD1 (5 bases). The CDR3 contains 14 residues. Germline V lookup: CDR1 LGHDT, CDR2 YNNKEL (reference sequence). CDR3 region: CASSQGSGAQLVNF. The CDR3 region has the DNA TGTGCCAGCAGCCAAGGTTCTGGGGCACAGCTCGTAAACTTT.

The chain recombines TRBV5-1 with TRBJ1-3; tentative D call: TRBD1 (5 bases). Germline CDR1 reads SGHRS; CDR2 reads YFSETQ. The ends were cut back, 0 bases at V and 0 bases at J, with 13 bases in the middle. The CDR3 is 17 amino acids. CDR3 coding DNA: TGCGCCAGCAGCTTGGGGGACGGGGGATACTCTGGAAACACCATATATTTT. This gives the protein CASSLGDGGYSGNTIYF.

The rearrangement joins TRBV15 to TRBJ2-7, with 9 bases identical to TRBD2. The V gene's germline CDR1 is LNHNV and CDR2 YYDKDF (reference sequence). V lost 0 bases, J lost 0 bases, and 6 bases stayed unmatched. This CDR3 is 17 amino acids long. The CDR3 DNA reads as TGTGCCACCAGCAGAGAGCCTAGCGGGGCGAGCTCCTACGAGCAGTACTTC. Amino acid sequence: CATSREPSGASSYEQYF.

This chain connects TRBV7-9 to TRBJ1-2; 8 nucleotides align to TRBD1. The CDR3 is 15 amino acids. Trimming took 6 bases from V and 7 from J; bases not matched to a gene: 13. CDR1 is SEHNR, CDR2 FQNEAQ, per germline (reference sequence). CDR3 sequence reads: CASSPNTGGPSGYTF. The DNA of the CDR3 is TGTGCCAGCAGTCCGAATACAGGGGGTCCATCTGGCTACACCTTC.

This chain links TRBV18 with TRBJ1-2; possible D gene TRBD1, 5 bases. This CDR3 region has 14 residues. Trimming shortened V by 0 bases and J by 6 bases, and 11 bases separated the two germline ends. CDR1 and CDR2 from the germline V gene are KGHSH and LQKENI. The CDR3: CASSPPSRANGYTF. As DNA, the CDR3 is TGTGCCAGCTCACCACCAAGCAGGGCAAATGGCTACACCTTC. The complete variable domain, with remaining parts taken from reference TRBV18 and TRBJ1-2, reads NAGVMQNPRHLVRRRGQEARLRCSPMKGHSHVYWYRQLPEEGLKFMVYLQKENIIDESGMPKERFSAEFPKEGPSILRIQQVVRGDSAAYFCASSPPSRANGYTFGSGTRLTVV.

V and J are TRBV5-4 and TRBJ1-1, with TRBD1 identical over 7 bases. CDR1 is SGHNT, CDR2 YYREEE, per germline (reference sequence). V gave up 2 bases and J gave up 4 bases; unmatched junction bases: 5. The CDR3 is 14 residues long. The CDR3 DNA is TGTGCCAGCAGCTTATCGCAGGGGGTCACTGAAGCTTTCTTT. This gives the protein CASSLSQGVTEAFF. The variable domain in full, completed from reference TRBV5-4 and TRBJ1-1, reads ETGVTQSPTHLIKTRGQQVTLRCSSQSGHNTVSWYQQALGQGPQFIFQYYREEENGRGNFPPRFSGLQFPNYSSELNVNALELDDSALYLCASSLSQGVTEAFFGQGTRLTVV.

The CDR3: CASSLGAVNTGELFF. The CDR3 DNA reads TGCGCCAGCAGCTTGGGGGCAGTGAACACCGGGGAGCTGTTTTTT. The chain recombines TRBV5-1 with TRBJ2-2; D is uncertain. Per the germline V gene, CDR1 is SGHRS and CDR2 is YFSETQ. Trimming took off 0 bases at V and 1 base at J, with 7 bases between the two ends. The CDR3 spans 15 residues.

The chain links TRBV7-9 to TRBJ1-6, with D unresolved. V lost 0 bases, J lost 0 bases, and 9 bases lay in between. The length of the CDR3 is 17 residues. Germline V gene sequence: CDR1 SEHNR, CDR2 FQNEAQ (reference sequence). DNA of the CDR3: TGTGCCAGCAGCTTAGCGGGCAGAAGCTCCTATAATTCACCCCTCCACTTT. Translation gives CASSLAGRSSYNSPLHF.